This section outlines one T cell receptor (beta chain) sequence together with its context. Its antigen is currently unknown. This sample is part of a study of CXCR3-negative and CXCR3-positive naive CD8 T cells. Study observations and caveats: A higher hydrophobicity marked the TRB CDR3s of CXCR3-positive naive cells versus CXCR3-negative naive cells. Researchers report CXCR3 expression partially decreased after cryopreservation, with fresh PBMCs used in most assays.

Sorting was done in triplicate for each CD8+ T cell subset (about 280,000 cells each). Cells classed as naive CD8+ T cells were CD45RO-CCR7+CD27+CD95-. CDR3 length equals 16 residues. The germline V gene has CDR1 SGHTA and CDR2 FQGNSA. It was by 5' RACE with UMI labels that the TRB cDNA libraries were prepared. TCRdb reprocessed the 5' RACE reads and stores each CDR3 protein as one record, lacking DNA. Its table lists roughly 24,000 distinct CDR3 sequences. The clonotype originates from a human donor in good health. Some clones in this sample may be carry-over from other donors' samples. J is TRBJ2-7 and V is TRBV7-2. Sequencing was carried out using naive CXCR3- CD8+ T cells from blood. Subset noted: CD45RO-CCR7+CD27+CD95- naive CD8+ T cells lacking CXCR3 (TNR3-). Here the CDR3 reads CASSLAGVGWNYEQYF.